This note documents a single T cell receptor beta chain sequence. Its antigen is unidentified. Germline is not matched at one junction end, which may reflect a read error. The sample comes from a study of human T cells and chemical hapten exposure. Study context: The sensitizer, 2% DPC, was used on roughly 2 cm by roughly 2 cm of upper inner arm skin. The scalp of each patient received a weekly diphenylcyclopropenone dose for the full roughly 24-week study. Study outcomes and limitations: Compared with pre-sensitization or healthy control sets, expanded TCRs clustered more. PT1 expanded TCR numbers rose with patch test score.

MiXCR was run by TCRdb on the RACE reads, yielding one entry per CDR3 protein. The sample records about 300,000 distinct CDR3 sequences, about 5% being singletons. Specified time point: pre-sensitization, week 0. Treatment noted: therapeutic diphenylcyclopropenone sensitization with weekly scalp DPC. CDR1 and CDR2 (germline): SGHTA, FQGNSA. This CDR3 has 13 amino acids. This specimen was whole blood, taken in connection with sensitization to the hapten diphenylcyclopropenone (DPC). The chain recombines TRBV7-2 with TRBJ2-3; 8 bases are shared with TRBD2. This receptor was taken from a woman aged 18 to 35 with alopecia areata. Some clones in this sample may be carry-over from other donors' samples. CDR3 sequence: CASSLGTRTSRIF. The CDR3 coding sequence is TGTGCCAGCAGCTTAGGAACTCGGACTAGCCGCATTTTT.